This T cell receptor beta chain was captured by sequencing in a study of T cells in Graves' hyperthyroidism and ophthalmopathy. Study-level findings and limits: Before onset, ophthalmopathy was predicted by the model a median around 6 months earlier. Ophthalmopathy was distinguished from stable hyperthyroidism by 13 V-J signatures.

This CDR3 comprises 15 residues. Germline assignment: CDR1 SGHRS and CDR2 YFSETQ. V lost 4 bases and J lost 9; bases outside the gene matches: 10. This clonotype was observed at least ten times. No antigen is known for it. Amplified TCR beta CDR3 regions came from RNA transcripts. Using the HTBI primer set, a first-round RT-PCR was run on the TCR CDR3. TCRdb re-derived calls from the multiplex PCR reads in MiXCR, one entry per CDR3 protein. Altogether about 400,000 distinct CDR3 sequences are present, approximately 15% being singletons, with the ten largest covering 28%. Lactation, pregnancy, other autoimmune disease or uncontrolled infection excluded patients. Orbital computed tomography, thyroid ultrasound, serum thyroxine and TRAb, and clinical symptoms together informed the diagnoses.

The chain is built from TRBV5-1 and TRBJ1-6, with 7 nucleotides matching TRBD1. Sequenced input: blood. This clonotype was sampled from a woman aged 18-30 years with Graves' hyperthyroidism that later progressed to Graves' ophthalmopathy. In DNA form, the CDR3 reads TGCGCCAGCAGCCCAGGGGACAGTTGGCGTTCACCCCTCCACTTT. Residues: CASSPGDSWRSPLHF. The complete variable domain, with remaining parts taken from reference TRBV5-1 and TRBJ1-6, reads KAGVTQTPRYLIKTRGQQVTLSCSPISGHRSVSWYQQTPGQGLQFLFEYFSETQRNKGNFPGRFSGRQFSNSRSEMNVSTLELGDSALYLCASSPGDSWRSPLHFGNGTRLTVT.